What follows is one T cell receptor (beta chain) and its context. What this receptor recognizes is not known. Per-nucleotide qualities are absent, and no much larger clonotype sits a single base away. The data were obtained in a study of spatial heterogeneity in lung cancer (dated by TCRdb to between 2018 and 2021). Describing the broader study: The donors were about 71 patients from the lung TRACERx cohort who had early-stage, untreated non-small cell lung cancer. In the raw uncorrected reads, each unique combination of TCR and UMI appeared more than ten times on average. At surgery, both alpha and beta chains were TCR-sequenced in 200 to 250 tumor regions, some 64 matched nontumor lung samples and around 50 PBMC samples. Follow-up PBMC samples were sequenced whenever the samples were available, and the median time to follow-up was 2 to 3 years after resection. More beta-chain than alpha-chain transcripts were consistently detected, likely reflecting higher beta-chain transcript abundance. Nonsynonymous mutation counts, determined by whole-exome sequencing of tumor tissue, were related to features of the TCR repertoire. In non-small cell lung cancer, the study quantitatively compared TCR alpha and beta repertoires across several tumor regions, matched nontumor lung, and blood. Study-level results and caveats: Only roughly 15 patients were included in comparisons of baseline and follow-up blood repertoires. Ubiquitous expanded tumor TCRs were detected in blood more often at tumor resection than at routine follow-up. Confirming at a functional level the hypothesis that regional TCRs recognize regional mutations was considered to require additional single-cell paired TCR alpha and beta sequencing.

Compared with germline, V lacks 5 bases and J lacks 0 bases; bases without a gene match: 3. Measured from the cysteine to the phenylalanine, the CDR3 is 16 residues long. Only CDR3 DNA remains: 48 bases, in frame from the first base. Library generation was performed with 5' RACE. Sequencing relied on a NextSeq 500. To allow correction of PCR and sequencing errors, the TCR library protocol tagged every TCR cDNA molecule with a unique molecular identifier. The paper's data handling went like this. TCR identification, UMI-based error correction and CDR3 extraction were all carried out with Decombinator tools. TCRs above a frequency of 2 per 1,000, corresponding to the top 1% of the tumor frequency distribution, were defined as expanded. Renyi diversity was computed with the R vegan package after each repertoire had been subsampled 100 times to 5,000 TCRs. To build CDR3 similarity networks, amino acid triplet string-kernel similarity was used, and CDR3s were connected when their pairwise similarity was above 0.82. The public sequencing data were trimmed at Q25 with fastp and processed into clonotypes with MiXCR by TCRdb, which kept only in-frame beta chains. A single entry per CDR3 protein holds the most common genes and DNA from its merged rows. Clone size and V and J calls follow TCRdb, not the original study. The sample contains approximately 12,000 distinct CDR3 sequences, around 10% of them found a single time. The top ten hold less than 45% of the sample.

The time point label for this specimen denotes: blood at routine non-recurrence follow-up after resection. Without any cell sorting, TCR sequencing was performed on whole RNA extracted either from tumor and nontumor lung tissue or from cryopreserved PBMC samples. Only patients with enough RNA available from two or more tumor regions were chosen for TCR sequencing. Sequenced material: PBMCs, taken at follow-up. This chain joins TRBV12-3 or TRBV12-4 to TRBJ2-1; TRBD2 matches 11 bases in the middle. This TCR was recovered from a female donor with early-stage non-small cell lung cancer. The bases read TGTGCCAGCAGTCATACTAGCGGGAGCTCCTACAATGAGCAGTTCTTC. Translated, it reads CASSHTSGSSYNEQFF.